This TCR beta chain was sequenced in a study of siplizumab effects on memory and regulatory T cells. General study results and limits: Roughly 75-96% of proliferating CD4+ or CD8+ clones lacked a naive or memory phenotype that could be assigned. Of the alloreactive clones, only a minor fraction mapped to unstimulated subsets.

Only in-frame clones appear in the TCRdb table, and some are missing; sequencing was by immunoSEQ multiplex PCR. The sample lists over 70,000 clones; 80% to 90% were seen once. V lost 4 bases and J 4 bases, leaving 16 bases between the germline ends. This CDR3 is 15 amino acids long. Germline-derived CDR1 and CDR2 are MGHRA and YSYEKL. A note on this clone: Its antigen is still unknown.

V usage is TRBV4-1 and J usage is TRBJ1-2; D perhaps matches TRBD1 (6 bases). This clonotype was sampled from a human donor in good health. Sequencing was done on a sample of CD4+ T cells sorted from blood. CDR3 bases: TGCGCCAGCAGCCCGGGGGCGGAACAAGTCTATGGCTACACCTTC. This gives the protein CASSPGAEQVYGYTF.